This passage covers 15 T cell receptor beta chains from one sample sequenced in a study of CD8 T cells in Susac syndrome. An amount of RNA that ranged from roughly 0.45 to 1 ug was reverse transcribed with random hexamers. TCRdb called the immunoSEQ multiplex PCR reads again in MiXCR, with one record for every CDR3 protein. Of approximately 150,000 distinct CDR3 sequences listed, roughly 94% were seen once; the top ten hold over 0.07%. Sequences were obtained from CD4+ T cells from PBMCs. Receptor source: a human donor in good health.

The V gene is TRBV27, the J gene TRBJ2-7; 13 bases map to TRBD2. V shed 3 bases, J shed 2 bases, and the junction held 4 bases outside the gene matches. The CDR3 contains 16 residues. Germline V lookup: CDR1 MNHEY, CDR2 SMNVEV (reference sequence). As DNA, the CDR3 is TGTGCCAGCAGTTTCTACGGGACTAGCGGGGCCTACGAGCAGTACTTC. Protein sequence: CASSFYGTSGAYEQYF.

The rearrangement uses TRBV24-1 and TRBJ2-1; perhaps TRBD2 as D (7 bases). Trimming shortened V by 4 bases and J by 8 bases, and 20 bases separated the two germline ends. The CDR3 spans 16 residues. Per germline, CDR1 KGHDR and CDR2 SFDVKD. The CDR3 DNA follows: TGTGCCACCAGTGACCCGTCGGGGGGCGTCGAGGATGAGCAGTTCTTC. Amino acid sequence: CATSDPSGGVEDEQFF.

This chain links TRBV5-1 with TRBJ2-5; D possibly corresponds to TRBD1 (6 bases). Trimming shortened V by 4 bases and J by 5 bases, and 15 bases separated the two germline ends. Germline assignment: CDR1 SGHRS and CDR2 YFSETQ. The length of the CDR3 is 14 residues. The CDR3 DNA is TGCGCCAGCAGCCTGCGACAGGATCGGGAGACCCAGTACTTC. Protein sequence: CASSLRQDRETQYF.

This chain joins TRBV7-6 and TRBJ2-2, with D unclear. V was shortened by 1 base and J by 4 bases, with 10 bases between the two germline ends. CDR1 SGHVS and CDR2 FNYEAQ come from the germline V gene. The length of the CDR3 is 15 residues. CDR3 amino acids: CASSLDGPITGELFF. In DNA, the CDR3 is TGTGCCAGCAGCTTAGATGGACCGATCACCGGGGAGCTGTTTTTT.

This sequence joins TRBV12-5 and TRBJ2-3, with D hard to call. Trimming pared 9 bases from V and 1 base from J, leaving 8 bases between. CDR1 LGHNT and CDR2 FRNRAP come from the germline V gene. This CDR3 region has 12 residues. The CDR3 here is CASSTRTDTQYF. The CDR3 coding sequence is TGTGCTAGCTCAACGCGCACAGATACGCAGTATTTT. The variable domain in full, completed from reference TRBV12-5 and TRBJ2-3, reads DARVTQTPRHKVTEMGQEVTMRCQPILGHNTVFWYRQTMMQGLELLAYFRNRAPLDDSGMPKDRFSAEMPDATLATLKIQPSEPRDSAVYFCASSTRTDTQYFGPGTRLTVL.

This clonotype was picked up one time. This CDR3 reads CASSQAAPRGAPEAFF. CDR3 sequence (DNA): TGTGCCAGCAGCCAAGCGGCCCCCAGGGGGGCCCCCGAAGCTTTCTTT. The rearrangement links TRBV3-1 to TRBJ1-1; 7 bases agree with TRBD1. V gave up 1 base and J gave up 8 bases; unmatched junction bases: 13. Per the germline V gene, CDR1 is LGHDT and CDR2 is YNNKEL (reference sequence). This CDR3 has 16 amino acids. Using reference TRBV3-1 and TRBJ1-1 for the parts outside the CDR3, the full variable domain is DTAVSQTPKYLVTQMGNDKSIKCEQNLGHDTMYWYKQDSKKFLKIMFSYNNKELIINETVPNRFSPKSPDKAHLNLHINSLELGDSAVYFCASSQAAPRGAPEAFFGQGTRLTVV.

The rearrangement uses TRBV6-2 or TRBV6-3 and TRBJ2-1, with D possibly matching TRBD2 (5 bases). This CDR3 is 13 amino acids long. Per the germline V gene, CDR1 is MNHEY and CDR2 is SVGEGT. V was shortened by 7 bases and J by 6 bases, with 13 bases between the two germline ends. The CDR3 DNA reads TGTGCCAGCAAACTAGTTCAGGTCAATGAGCAGTTCTTC. Its translation: CASKLVQVNEQFF.

This chain joins TRBV4-2 and TRBJ2-1; D is unresolved. Germline lookup yields CDR1 LGHNA and CDR2 YNFKEQ. The CDR3 extends over 13 amino acids. The V and J ends lost 0 bases and 11 bases respectively, with 11 bases between them. CDR3 sequence: CASSQERWDQQFF. The CDR3 bases are TGTGCCAGCAGCCAAGAGAGGTGGGATCAGCAGTTCTTC.

This chain joins TRBV29-1 and TRBJ2-3, with TRBD2 matching 9 bases. This CDR3 comprises 15 residues. CDR1 and CDR2 (germline): SQVTM, ANQGSEA. J lost 3 bases, V lost 3 bases, and 7 bases had no gene match. For the CDR3, the DNA is TGCAGCGTTGATGCTAGCGGGGTGGCGACAGATACGCAGTATTTT. Translating gives CSVDASGVATDTQYF.

The chain is built from TRBV18 and TRBJ1-5, with D unclear. Between the trimmed V and J ends, which lost 3 bases and 9 bases, there was a span of 12 bases. The germline CDR1 and CDR2 sequences are KGHSH and LQKENI. The CDR3 is 13 residues long. CDR3 protein: CASSPSDTRPQHF. DNA for the CDR3: TGTGCCAGCTCACCTAGCGACACTCGGCCCCAGCATTTT.

This chain connects TRBV29-1 to TRBJ2-3, with D possibly TRBD2 on 5 matching bases. Between the trimmed V and J ends, which lost 4 bases and 3 bases, there was a span of 11 bases. The germline CDR1 and CDR2 sequences are SQVTM and ANQGSEA. CDR3 length equals 13 residues. DNA of the CDR3: TGCAGCGTTGTACGGGGTGGAACAGATACGCAGTATTTT. It yields the protein CSVVRGGTDTQYF.

This clonotype has a handful of counts. This chain joins TRBV5-4 and TRBJ2-7; D remains ambiguous. Trimming took 0 bases from V and 0 from J, leaving 4 bases between them. Per germline, CDR1 SGHNT and CDR2 YYREEE (reference sequence). The CDR3 extends over 13 amino acids. The DNA of the CDR3 is TGTGCCAGCAGCTTGGCCGGCTCCTACGAGCAGTACTTC. Protein: CASSLAGSYEQYF.

The chain is built from TRBV7-7 and TRBJ2-2; 7 bases map to TRBD1. V trimming: 5 bases; J trimming: 1 base; junction bases outside the gene matches: 7. This CDR3 is built from 16 residues. The germline CDR1 and CDR2 sequences are SSHAT and FNYEAQ (reference sequence). CDR3 in DNA: TGTGCCAGCAGCCAGTCAGGGGGAATGAACACCGGGGAGCTGTTTTTT. Protein product: CASSQSGGMNTGELFF.

This clonotype was found once. The chain employs TRBV12-3 or TRBV12-4 and TRBJ1-5; D is uncertain. Trimming pared 6 bases from V and 1 base from J, leaving 10 bases between. The length of the CDR3 is 14 residues. The CDR3 coding sequence is TGTGCCAGCAGCTCACAGAGGAGCAATCAGCCCCAGCATTTT. Its protein product is CASSSQRSNQPQHF.

This clonotype appeared once. The chain employs TRBV12-3 or TRBV12-4 and TRBJ2-2; no clear D. Deletions cut 6 bases from V and 2 bases from J, with 13 bases between. CDR3 size: 15 residues. In DNA form, the CDR3 reads TGTGCCAGCAGCCCCCTACGTCTAAACACCGGGGAGCTGTTTTTT. Its protein is CASSPLRLNTGELFF.